This T cell receptor beta chain derives from a study of cytomegalovirus exposure and HLA in healthy donors. Healthy donors of bone marrow made up the group. The CDR3 loop spans 16 amino acids. V shed 1 base, J shed 5 bases, and the junction held 7 bases outside the gene matches. Germline CDR1 is LGHNA and CDR2 is YNFKEQ. PCR involved 60 Vbeta and 13 Jbeta primers. Some clones are missing from TCRdb's copy, which holds only in-frame ones; the method was immunoSEQ multiplex PCR. The sample is made up of about 130,000 clones, and the top ten hold roughly 1.6% of it. Specimen: PBMCs. The receptor's source is a woman aged 40 to 50 in good health and CMV-seronegative. V is TRBV4-2 and J is TRBJ2-2, with 7 bases aligning to TRBD1. CDR3 residues: CASSQVGRGSTGELFF. The CDR3 coding sequence is TGTGCCAGCAGCCAAGTAGGCAGGGGGAGTACCGGGGAGCTGTTTTTT.